These 32 T cell receptor beta chains were sequenced from one sample in a study of human T cells and chemical hapten exposure. As to time point: patch test 1, 2 weeks after DPC sensitization. Treatment of the sample: therapeutic diphenylcyclopropenone sensitization with weekly scalp DPC. TCRdb analysed the RACE reads with MiXCR anew, one entry per CDR3 protein. The sample holds around 300,000 distinct CDR3 sequences; roughly 6.9% are singletons and the top ten take about 8%. The sample in question was whole blood, obtained in connection with sensitization to the hapten diphenylcyclopropenone (DPC). These receptors were taken from a woman aged 18-29 years with alopecia areata. Some clones in this sample may be carry-over from other donors' samples.

This clonotype was detected ten times or more. The chain uses TRBV6-5 and TRBJ1-1; D not certain. Germline V CDR1 and CDR2: MNHEY, SVGAGI. The CDR3 runs 13 residues. V was shortened by 0 bases and J by 6 bases, with 8 bases between the two germline ends. The CDR3 nucleotides read TGTGCCAGCAGTTACTCTAGTGGTGCTGAAGCTTTCTTT. It is translated as CASSYSSGAEAFF.

This chain connects TRBV15 to TRBJ1-3; D is uncertain. CDR1 LNHNV and CDR2 YYDKDF come from the germline V gene (reference sequence). This CDR3 comprises 16 residues. Trimming took 6 bases from V and 0 from J, leaving 15 bases between them. CDR3 bases: TGTGCCACCAGTTTGAGACTGGCTAGCTCTGGAAACACCATATATTTT. Translating gives CATSLRLASSGNTIYF.

The chain carries TRBV29-1 and TRBJ2-3, with 12 bases that match TRBD2. Trimming cost V 2 bases and J 3 bases; bases outside gene matches: 0. Germline V gene lookup returns CDR1 SQVTM and CDR2 ANQGSEA. The CDR3 has 14 amino acids. The CDR3 nucleotides read TGCAGCGTTGAAACTAGCGGGGGGACAGATACGCAGTATTTT. Protein: CSVETSGGTDTQYF.

This clonotype was counted ten times or more. The V call is TRBV20-1, the J call TRBJ2-7; D not certain. The CDR3 length is 13 residues. V lost 1 base, J lost 0 bases, and 7 bases lay in between. Germline V gene data show CDR1 as DFQATT and CDR2 as SNEGSKA (reference sequence). CDR3 region: CSARGARSYEQYF. CDR3 DNA: TGCAGTGCTAGAGGGGCACGCTCCTACGAGCAGTACTTC.

V usage is TRBV20-1 and J usage is TRBJ2-2, with D perhaps matching TRBD1 (5 bases). The CDR3 is 14 residues long. Trimming shortened V by 8 bases and J by 0 bases, and 13 bases separated the two germline ends. CDR1 and CDR2 (germline): DFQATT, SNEGSKA (reference sequence). The CDR3 protein is CSPWTRTNTGELFF. CDR3 bases: TGCAGTCCATGGACAAGGACGAACACCGGGGAGCTGTTTTTT.

The V call is TRBV15, the J call TRBJ2-2; D gene ambiguous. Germline CDR1 reads LNHNV; CDR2 reads YYDKDF (reference sequence). V lost 1 base and J 3 bases, leaving 3 bases between the germline ends. This CDR3 has 13 residues. This CDR3 reads CATSRVDTGELFF. The CDR3 DNA is TGTGCCACCAGCAGAGTGGACACCGGGGAGCTGTTTTTT.

The V gene is TRBV12-3 or TRBV12-4, the J gene TRBJ2-1, with D maybe TRBD2 (5 bases). Trimming cost V 3 bases and J 9 bases, with 6 bases left between them. This CDR3 contains 11 residues. The CDR3 region is CASSFEGEQFF. CDR3 nucleotide sequence: TGTGCCAGCAGTTTTGAGGGTGAGCAGTTCTTC.

The chain links TRBV11-1 to TRBJ2-2; D may be TRBD2 (6 bases). Trimming stripped 4 bases from V and 1 base from J, with 16 bases between. The CDR3 sequence is 17 residues long. Germline loops: CDR1 SGHAT, CDR2 FQDESV (reference sequence). The CDR3 nucleotides read TGTGCCAGCAGCTCTCTCTACGGGCGGGGGAACACCGGGGAGCTGTTTTTT. The encoded protein is CASSSLYGRGNTGELFF.

This chain connects TRBV5-1 to TRBJ2-1, with 8 positions matching TRBD1. In germline, CDR1 is SGHRS, CDR2 YFSETQ. Losses at the gene ends were 3 bases for V and 6 bases for J; bases not matched to a gene: 17. The CDR3 spans 18 residues. CDR3: CASSSLRDRMAAGNEQFF. The CDR3 region has the DNA TGCGCCAGCAGCTCCCTGAGGGACAGGATGGCCGCCGGCAATGAGCAGTTCTTC.

J is TRBJ1-5 and V is TRBV6-2 or TRBV6-3; the D gene is possibly TRBD1 (5 bases). Trimming cost V 5 bases and J 6 bases, with 11 bases left between them. The CDR3 length is 13 residues. The germline gives CDR1 MNHEY, CDR2 SVGEGT. This chain's CDR3 is CASSPRERQPQHF. DNA of the CDR3: TGTGCCAGCAGTCCCAGGGAACGTCAGCCCCAGCATTTT.

This clonotype was detected only a few times. The rearrangement uses TRBV20-1 and TRBJ2-7; a weak D match, TRBD2 (6 bases). The CDR3 extends over 15 amino acids. Deletions cut 2 bases from V and 0 bases from J, with 14 bases between. Germline loops: CDR1 DFQATT, CDR2 SNEGSKA (reference sequence). CDR3 sequence (DNA): TGCAGTGCTAGAACTGCGGGACGGAACTCCTACGAGCAGTACTTC. Encoded protein: CSARTAGRNSYEQYF.

V is TRBV6-2 or TRBV6-3 and J is TRBJ1-5; 9 positions agree with TRBD1. The V gene end was trimmed by 2 bases and the J gene end by 0 bases; junction bases not matched to a gene: 5. CDR3 size: 17 residues. Germline V gene sequence: CDR1 MNHEY, CDR2 SVGEGT. This CDR3 reads CASSYPGQGYSNQPQHF. Written as DNA, the CDR3 is TGTGCCAGCAGTTACCCGGGACAGGGATATAGCAATCAGCCCCAGCATTTT.

The genes are TRBV20-1 and TRBJ2-3, with D perhaps matching TRBD1 or TRBD2 (5 bases each). CDR3 size: 13 residues. The ends were cut back, 3 bases at V and 6 bases at J, with 13 bases in the middle. From germline, CDR1 is DFQATT and CDR2 SNEGSKA (reference sequence). In nucleotides, the CDR3 is TGCAGTGCTAGTGAAGGGACGGGTGATACGCAGTATTTT. Amino acids: CSASEGTGDTQYF.

This clonotype was found many times. V and J are TRBV6-5 and TRBJ2-3; the D is unclear. The CDR3 contains 13 residues. CDR1 and CDR2 from the germline V gene are MNHEY and SVGAGI. The germline V and J ends were trimmed by 5 bases and 2 bases, with 8 bases remaining between them. CDR3 sequence reads: CASSLADTDTQYF. Written as DNA, the CDR3 is TGTGCCAGCAGTCTCGCTGACACAGATACGCAGTATTTT.

This clonotype has a handful of counts. The gene calls are TRBV11-2 and TRBJ2-3; 9 bases align to TRBD2. Germline V gene sequence: CDR1 SGHAT, CDR2 FQNNGV. The V and J ends lost 8 bases and 1 base, in that order; junction bases with no gene match: 7. The CDR3 consists of 15 residues. The CDR3 is CASYRGGGGTDTQYF. DNA of the CDR3: TGTGCCAGCTATCGCGGGGGGGGAGGCACAGATACGCAGTATTTT.

This clonotype came up a few times. This chain uses TRBV20-1 with TRBJ2-3, with 14 bases identical to TRBD2. The CDR3 consists of 15 residues. The ends lost 6 bases at V and 4 bases at J; junction bases unmatched: 6. The V gene's germline CDR1 is DFQATT and CDR2 SNEGSKA (reference sequence). CDR3 loop: CSASGLAGGSDTQYF. CDR3 nucleotide sequence: TGCAGTGCAAGCGGACTAGCGGGGGGCTCAGATACGCAGTATTTT.

A few counts support this clonotype. V and J are TRBV23-1 and TRBJ2-5; TRBD1 or TRBD2 may be the D gene (5 bases each). TRBV23-1 carries the ORF label, with uncertain function. Trimming removed 0 bases at V and 6 bases at J, with 11 bases between. The CDR3 contains 14 residues. DNA of the CDR3: TGCGCCAGCAGTCAATCAAGGGGCGGGCAGACCCAGTACTTC. Translation: CASSQSRGGQTQYF.

This clonotype has more than one count but fewer than ten. J is TRBJ1-2 and V is TRBV24-1, with 7 bases aligning to TRBD1. Germline trimming cut 7 bases from V and 8 bases from J; bases unmatched to any gene: 9. CDR1 KGHDR and CDR2 SFDVKD come from the germline V gene. This CDR3 contains 13 residues. The CDR3 region is CATSRDSLSGYTF. Here the CDR3 DNA reads TGTGCCACCAGCCGGGACAGCCTCTCGGGCTACACCTTC.

This clonotype was observed many times. The chain couples TRBV10-3 to TRBJ2-5, with unresolved D. The CDR3 is 13 residues long. Trimming removed 4 bases from V and 1 base from J, with 7 bases in between. Germline loops: CDR1 ENHRY, CDR2 SYGVKD. The CDR3 here is CAISALVQETQYF. The CDR3 nucleotides are TGTGCCATCAGTGCCCTTGTCCAAGAGACCCAGTACTTC.

In this sample, this clonotype turned up a few times. The chain couples TRBV5-1 to TRBJ2-2; D gene unclear. Germline-derived CDR1 and CDR2 are SGHRS and YFSETQ. The CDR3 runs 16 residues. Between the trimmed V and J ends, which lost 0 bases and 4 bases, there was a span of 13 bases. CDR3 protein: CASSLENAVGTGELFF. In DNA form, the CDR3 reads TGCGCCAGCAGCTTGGAGAACGCGGTCGGCACCGGGGAGCTGTTTTTT.

The V and J genes are TRBV29-1 and TRBJ2-3, with TRBD2 identical over 8 bases. The CDR3 runs 14 residues. Germline loops: CDR1 SQVTM, CDR2 ANQGSEA. After removal of 3 bases from V and 1 base from J, the junction contained 3 bases not matched to a gene. The CDR3 is CSVEAGGGTDTQYF. CDR3 coding DNA: TGCAGCGTTGAGGCGGGGGGAGGCACAGATACGCAGTATTTT.

This clonotype showed up many times. One junction end does not reproduce the germline sequence, and a read error may be involved. This chain joins TRBV7-7 and TRBJ2-7; D remains ambiguous. This CDR3 has 13 residues. Germline V gene data show CDR1 as SSHAT and CDR2 as FNYEAQ (reference sequence). The CDR3 protein is CASSSWTGTEQYF. The CDR3 coding sequence is TGTGCTAGCAGCTCCTGGACGGGTACGGAGCAGTACTTC.

There are a few counts of this clonotype. The chain uses TRBV2 and TRBJ2-5; D is unclear. CDR3 length equals 13 residues. Germline lookup yields CDR1 SNHLY and CDR2 FYNNEI. With 6 bases removed from V and 3 bases from J, the gap between germline ends came to 11 bases. The CDR3 coding sequence is TGTGCCAGCAGGCCCGACATAGAAGAGACCCAGTACTTC. Protein sequence: CASRPDIEETQYF.

J is TRBJ1-3 and V is TRBV2, with unresolved D. The CDR3 is 13 amino acids. V shed 8 bases and J shed 5 bases, with 13 bases lying between them. Looked up from germline, CDR1 is SNHLY and CDR2 is FYNNEI. The CDR3 spells CASLGLTRNTIYF. CDR3 DNA: TGTGCCAGCCTTGGGCTAACAAGAAACACCATATATTTT.

This clonotype came up many times. The rearrangement joins TRBV11-2 to TRBJ1-2, with 9 nucleotides matching TRBD1. V trimming: 5 bases; J trimming: 8 bases; junction bases outside the gene matches: 6. The germline CDR1 and CDR2 sequences are SGHAT and FQNNGV. The CDR3 contains 13 residues. Written as DNA, the CDR3 is TGTGCCAGCAGCCCGGGGACAGGGCACGGCTACACCTTC. Protein sequence: CASSPGTGHGYTF.

The chain carries TRBV5-5 and TRBJ2-3, with 11 bases lining up with TRBD2. The CDR3 has 16 amino acids. Germline CDR1 SGHKS, CDR2 YYEKEE (reference sequence). Losses at the gene ends were 2 bases for V and 5 bases for J; bases not matched to a gene: 7. The DNA for the CDR3 is TGTGCCAGCAGCTTTAGCGGGGGGGCGACCCGAGATACGCAGTATTTT. It codes for CASSFSGGATRDTQYF.

In its sample, this clonotype was seen a few times. The rearrangement joins TRBV10-3 to TRBJ2-3, with D perhaps matching TRBD1 (6 bases). V lost 0 bases and J 5 bases, leaving 12 bases between the germline ends. The CDR3 totals 15 residues. Germline loops: CDR1 ENHRY, CDR2 SYGVKD. As DNA, the CDR3 is TGTGCCATCAGTGAGTCGACAGGCGCCGGAGATACGCAGTATTTT. Amino acids: CAISESTGAGDTQYF.

This clonotype showed up just a few times. This rearrangement joins TRBV9 to TRBJ1-1, with D tentatively TRBD1 (5 bases). Germline CDR1 SGDLS, CDR2 YYNGEE. With 0 bases removed from V and 7 bases from J, the gap between germline ends came to 16 bases. The CDR3 consists of 15 residues. The CDR3 region has the DNA TGTGCCAGCAGCGTAGGAGGGGACCCGGATGGTGAAGCTTTCTTT. Its protein product is CASSVGGDPDGEAFF.

This clonotype was observed many times. The CDR3 DNA follows: TGTGCCAGCAGCCAAGTGCTAGCTAGCACAGATACGCAGTATTTT. Translating gives CASSQVLASTDTQYF. The V call is TRBV3-1, the J call TRBJ2-3, with D possibly TRBD2 on 5 matching bases. V lost 1 base, J lost 0 bases, and 8 bases lay in between. The CDR3 spans 15 residues. Germline CDR1 LGHDT, CDR2 YNNKEL (reference sequence).

This clonotype has a count of ten or more. V usage is TRBV2 and J usage is TRBJ2-5; 9 bases match TRBD1. V shed 3 bases and J 4 bases; nucleotides not matched to a gene: 3. From germline, CDR1 is SNHLY and CDR2 FYNNEI. The CDR3 is 14 residues long. CDR3 sequence (DNA): TGTGCCAGCAGTGAGGACAGGGGTCGAGAGACCCAGTACTTC. This codes for CASSEDRGRETQYF. The entire variable domain, with the rest obtained from reference TRBV2 and TRBJ2-5, is as follows: EPEVTQTPSHQVTQMGQEVILRCVPISNHLYFYWYRQILGQKVEFLVSFYNNEISEKSEIFDDQFSVERPDGSNFTLKIRSTKLEDSAMYFCASSEDRGRETQYFGPGTRLLVL.

This clonotype was seen many times. The genes are TRBV9 and TRBJ2-5, with TRBD2 matching 12 bases. The CDR3 extends over 13 amino acids. CDR1 SGDLS and CDR2 YYNGEE come from the germline V gene. V lost 4 bases, J lost 10 bases, and 5 bases stayed unmatched. CDR3 in DNA: TGTGCCAGCAGCCCTAGCGGGGGGGCCGTCCAGTACTTC. This translates into CASSPSGGAVQYF.

This clonotype showed up many times. The chain combines TRBV29-1 with TRBJ2-1, with D perhaps matching TRBD2 (5 bases). Germline CDR1 reads SQVTM; CDR2 reads ANQGSEA. V lost 3 bases and J lost 1, with 13 bases in between. This CDR3 has 15 amino acids. The CDR3 here is CSVEAGASSYNEQFF. The CDR3 nucleotides are TGCAGCGTTGAGGCGGGTGCTTCGTCCTACAATGAGCAGTTCTTC.